The sequence of this T cell receptor (beta chain) was determined in a study of T-cell reconstitution after alpha-beta-depleted transplantation in children. A TCRbeta library incorporating unique molecular identifiers was prepared. TCRdb ran MiXCR on the PCR reads and lists one entry per CDR3 protein. The sample lists roughly 170,000 distinct CDR3 sequences; about 6.4% were seen once. This clonotype has a count of ten or more. Looked up from germline, CDR1 is SGHNT and CDR2 is YYREEE (reference sequence). V lost 10 bases and J lost 5; bases outside the gene matches: 16. This CDR3 is built from 16 residues.

The chain links TRBV5-4 to TRBJ2-5; 11 bases map to TRBD2. Sample: PBMCs from the stem cell graft donor, taken from the stem cell graft. This TCR was recovered from a human donor who donated a stem cell graft to a child with Wiskott-Aldrich syndrome. CDR3 residues: CAGTNFELAGDETQYF. The CDR3 bases are TGTGCCGGAACTAACTTTGAACTAGCGGGGGATGAGACCCAGTACTTC.